Described below is a single TCR beta chain sequence and its context. This sample stems from a study of preoperative IRX-2 immunotherapy in early breast cancer. Treatment: preoperative locoregional IRX-2 cytokine immunotherapy. Samples came from a phase Ib trial of preoperative locoregional IRX-2 cytokine immunotherapy. Sequencing used immunoSEQ multiplex PCR; TCRdb keeps in-frame clones, though not all of them. The sample lists 20,000 to 30,000 clones, roughly four fifths seen once, with under 8% in the top ten. The CDR3 covers 13 residues. Germline V CDR1 and CDR2: MNHGY, SAAAGT. Trimming took 6 bases from V and 7 from J; bases not matched to a gene: 5.

The sample here was lymph node tissue, taken after IRX-2 immunotherapy. The receptor was isolated from a human donor with breast cancer. The chain combines TRBV6-8 with TRBJ2-2, with 7 bases aligning to TRBD1. The CDR3 reads CASRLGGGGELFF. DNA for the CDR3: TGTGCCAGCAGGTTAGGGGGCGGCGGGGAGCTGTTTTTT.